Here is one TCR beta chain with its context. This clonotype has just a few counts. Its specific antigen is unknown. No base qualities exist here, and no much larger clone lies one base off it. The data are from a study of blood T cells in healthy people across ages (dated by TCRdb to about 2015). General notes on the study: In model experiments, template switching captured roughly one uniquely barcoded TCR beta cDNA molecule for every two T cells. To track age-related changes in TCR beta repertoire diversity, the study relied on deep sequencing normalized with unique cDNA molecular identifiers. The donors were split into four age groups: young (average roughly 15 years), middle-aged (around 40), aged (over 55) and long-lived (approximately 80). Donors of different ages were randomly distributed across sequencing lanes to avoid experimental bias. Two additional independent replicas of 1 million unique cDNA reads from the same blood draw were analyzed for two donors (one aged 18 to 29 and one aged 80 or older). What the research found in general, with its limitations: A strong correlation was found between observed TCR beta diversity and the percentage of naive T cells measured by flow cytometry. Because the CMV infection status of the donors was unknown, age-related changes in expanded clonotypes may potentially have been confounded. Compared with the aged group, the long-lived group had more naive CD4+ T cells, fewer expanded clones and increased TCR diversity, suggesting age selection. Conclusive comparison of naive and antigen-experienced compartments was prevented by the profiling of bulk unsorted PBMCs. Total diversity estimates from one million sequenced T cells were considered lower bounds and underestimates. Observed TCR beta diversity per million T cells fell roughly linearly with age, and a significant reduction was already apparent by age roughly 40.

CDR1 and CDR2 were assigned from the germline V gene as MDHEN and SYDVKM. The CDR3 runs 12 amino acids, cysteine and phenylalanine included. The kept DNA is CDR3 alone, 36 bases in frame from the first base. The junction carries 6 bases between V and J, which are trimmed by 3 bases and 6 bases respectively. The 39 donors, aged about 6 to 95 years, were systemically healthy Caucasian individuals from Russia. Around 9.9 milliliters of peripheral blood were collected from each donor into EDTA-treated Vacutainer tubes. Ficoll-Paque density-gradient centrifugation was used to isolate PBMCs, with at least 6.5 million per sample. Trizol reagent was used to extract total RNA from PBMCs, with at least 5.5 micrograms per sample. For every donor, flow cytometry on a PBMC aliquot measured the percentage of naive CD45RAhigh/CD27high T cells. Library preparation was by 5' RACE. Instrument on record: Illumina HiSeq 2500. A second PCR of about 6 to 11 cycles was performed with a sample-barcoded 5' primer and a J-beta primer mix. A template-switch 5' adaptor carrying 12 random nucleotides introduced a unique molecular identifier onto each TCR beta cDNA molecule. Each sample yielded at least 3 million CDR3-containing paired-end reads. First-strand cDNA was synthesized from all RNA with the Mint cDNA synthesis kit, primed by a TRBC-specific oligonucleotide. Following uracil-DNA glycosylase treatment, a first 18-cycle PCR with universal primers M1SS and BC2_uni_R was performed on all cDNA. Per the original workflow: Normalization of each sample was performed by random selection of 1 million high-quality reads, each carrying a distinct molecular identifier. Reads with shared molecular identifiers were discarded instead of being binned into consensus sequences. MiTCR, set to a Q25 quality threshold and the strictest error-elimination algorithm, was used for CDR3 identification, clonotype clustering and error correction. Lower-bound total TCR beta diversity was estimated with a nonparametric unseen species model using Euler transformation. TCRdb reran the public reads through fastp at Q25 and MiXCR, keeping productive beta chains. One record per CDR3 amino acid sequence lists the most common genes and DNA. These V and J calls rely on TCRdb rather than the paper's analysis. The sample table shows about 630,000 distinct CDR3 sequences, and 21% are seen once. The ten largest clones capture 3.6% of the sample.

The receptor chain draws on TRBV28 and TRBJ1-5; perhaps TRBD1 is the D gene, with 5 bases matching. The clonotype comes from a man between 65 and 79 years old in good health. Sequenced: blood. The nucleotide sequence reads TGTGCCAGCAGTTTCGGGACTCAGCCCCAGCATTTT. It specifies CASSFGTQPQHF.